The subject of this entry is one TCR beta chain. Its antigen is not known. The donors were healthy bone marrow donors. 60 Vbeta and 13 Jbeta primers were used in PCR. Clones were read by immunoSEQ multiplex PCR, and TCRdb kept only the in-frame ones, dropping some. The table includes more than 150,000 clones, around three quarters detected once. This sample is part of a study of cytomegalovirus exposure and HLA in healthy donors. Study-wide points: CMV antigen specificity of three CMV-associated chains was confirmed in vitro.

The CDR3 runs to 14 residues. The V and J ends lost 4 bases and 4 bases, in that order; junction bases with no gene match: 3. Germline lookup yields CDR1 SGHTA and CDR2 FQGNSA. This clonotype was sampled from a man aged 35 to 55 in good health and CMV-seronegative. Input material: PBMCs. V is TRBV7-2 and J is TRBJ2-5; 10 nucleotides match TRBD1. For the CDR3, the DNA is TGTGCCAGCAGCTCTGACAGGGGGCGAGAGACCCAGTACTTC. Translation: CASSSDRGRETQYF.